Listed below are T cell receptor beta chains from one sample, sequenced in a study of T cell responses to AZD1222 COVID-19 vaccine. Method: immunoSEQ multiplex PCR; TCRdb's copy keeps in-frame clones and lacks some. The sample carries roughly 43,000 clones, about 82% recorded once. This specimen was peripheral blood, taken 28 days after the second dose of the MenACWY control vaccine. These TCRs come from an adult who received the MenACWY meningococcal vaccine as a control. Both conserved end residues are part of each CDR3. D genes are given only for firm matches. A row's size may be missing; if present it is once, few, many or a size class.

d_call: TRBD1
clone_size: few
j_call: TRBJ1-2
v_call: TRBV15
cdr3_aa: CATSSQTGDPNYGYTF
cdr3_nt: TGTGCCACCAGCAGTCAGACAGGGGATCCTAACTATGGCTACACCTTC

d_call: -
clone_size: -
j_call: TRBJ2-1
v_call: TRBV20-1
cdr3_aa: CSASAYEQFF
cdr3_nt: TGCAGTGCTAGCGCCTATGAGCAGTTCTTC

d_call: -
clone_size: -
j_call: TRBJ1-1
v_call: TRBV7-9
cdr3_aa: CASSVDRWEAFF
cdr3_nt: TGTGCCAGCAGCGTCGACAGGTGGGAAGCTTTCTTT

d_call: TRBD2
clone_size: once
j_call: TRBJ2-7
v_call: TRBV13
cdr3_aa: CASSLVAGVGEQYF
cdr3_nt: TGTGCCAGCAGCTTAGTGGCGGGAGTAGGAGAGCAGTACTTC

d_call: TRBD2
clone_size: once
j_call: TRBJ2-1
v_call: TRBV19
cdr3_aa: CASSIIGKGGRTPDLNEQFF
cdr3_nt: TGTGCCAGTAGTATAATTGGGAAGGGCGGGAGGACCCCCGATTTGAATGAGCAGTTCTTC

d_call: -
clone_size: -
j_call: TRBJ1-5
v_call: TRBV6-1
cdr3_aa: CASSDWGFDQPQHF
cdr3_nt: TGTGCCAGCAGTGATTGGGGGTTCGATCAGCCCCAGCATTTT

d_call: TRBD1
clone_size: -
j_call: TRBJ2-4
v_call: TRBV28
cdr3_aa: CASREGQEQNIQYF
cdr3_nt: TGTGCCAGCAGAGAAGGACAGGAACAAAACATTCAGTACTTC

d_call: -
clone_size: -
j_call: TRBJ2-6
v_call: TRBV6-5
cdr3_aa: CASSPPRAGANVLTF
cdr3_nt: TGTGCCAGCAGTCCCCCCAGGGCGGGGGCCAACGTCCTGACTTTC

d_call: -
clone_size: -
j_call: TRBJ2-7
v_call: TRBV2
cdr3_aa: CAIQVQAHEQYF
cdr3_nt: TGTGCCATCCAGGTACAGGCCCACGAGCAGTACTTC

d_call: TRBD2
clone_size: -
j_call: TRBJ2-5
v_call: TRBV5-6
cdr3_aa: CASSSGLAGIGTQYF
cdr3_nt: TGTGCCAGCAGCTCGGGACTAGCGGGGATAGGGACCCAGTACTTC

d_call: TRBD1
clone_size: few
j_call: TRBJ1-1
v_call: TRBV27
cdr3_aa: CASSFGSTGAGVEAFF
cdr3_nt: TGTGCCAGCAGTTTCGGTTCGACAGGGGCGGGGGTTGAAGCTTTCTTT

d_call: -
clone_size: -
j_call: TRBJ2-2
v_call: TRBV9
cdr3_aa: CASSVDRLNAGELFF
cdr3_nt: TGTGCCAGCAGCGTAGACAGGCTTAACGCCGGGGAGCTGTTTTTT

d_call: -
clone_size: -
j_call: TRBJ2-4
v_call: TRBV20-1
cdr3_aa: CSASPGTLAKNIQYF
cdr3_nt: TGCAGTGCTAGTCCCGGGACCCTAGCCAAAAACATTCAGTACTTC

d_call: TRBD1
clone_size: -
j_call: TRBJ1-1
v_call: TRBV7-8
cdr3_aa: CASSLASGGNTEAFF
cdr3_nt: TGTGCCAGCAGCTTAGCCTCAGGGGGGAACACTGAAGCTTTCTTT

d_call: -
clone_size: -
j_call: TRBJ1-1
v_call: TRBV14
cdr3_aa: CASSQEYPNTEAFF
cdr3_nt: TGTGCCAGCAGCCAAGAGTATCCGAACACTGAAGCTTTCTTT

d_call: -
clone_size: -
j_call: TRBJ1-6
v_call: TRBV19
cdr3_aa: CASSMSYSLNSPLHF
cdr3_nt: TGTGCCAGTAGTATGTCCTACAGTTTAAATTCACCCCTCCACTTT

d_call: TRBD1
clone_size: -
j_call: TRBJ2-7
v_call: TRBV5-1
cdr3_aa: CASSLAGTGRLEQYF
cdr3_nt: TGCGCCAGCAGCTTGGCCGGGACAGGGCGTCTCGAGCAGTACTTC

d_call: TRBD2
clone_size: -
j_call: TRBJ2-2
v_call: TRBV4-1
cdr3_aa: CASSQDGGLASGELFF
cdr3_nt: TGCGCCAGCAGCCAAGATGGTGGACTAGCCTCCGGGGAGCTGTTTTTT

d_call: -
clone_size: -
j_call: TRBJ1-1
v_call: TRBV27
cdr3_aa: CASSSGTWNTEAFF
cdr3_nt: TGTGCCAGCAGTTCGGGGACCTGGAACACTGAAGCTTTCTTT

d_call: -
clone_size: -
j_call: TRBJ1-6
v_call: TRBV3-1/TRBV3-2
cdr3_aa: CASSQGGDSPLHF
cdr3_nt: TGTGCCAGCAGCCAAGGAGGTGATTCACCCCTCCACTTT

d_call: -
clone_size: -
j_call: TRBJ2-1
v_call: TRBV10-3
cdr3_aa: CAISEAPPYNEQFF
cdr3_nt: TGTGCCATCAGCGAGGCCCCACCCTACAATGAGCAGTTCTTC

d_call: TRBD1
clone_size: -
j_call: TRBJ2-7
v_call: TRBV2
cdr3_aa: CASSDEGAASYEQYF
cdr3_nt: TGTGCCAGCAGTGATGAGGGGGCAGCGTCCTACGAGCAGTACTTC

d_call: -
clone_size: -
j_call: TRBJ1-3
v_call: TRBV18
cdr3_aa: CASSPQVGGNTIYF
cdr3_nt: TGTGCCAGCTCACCACAAGTAGGAGGAAACACCATATATTTT

d_call: -
clone_size: -
j_call: TRBJ1-1
v_call: TRBV3-1/TRBV3-2
cdr3_aa: CASSRGWNTEAFF
cdr3_nt: TGTGCCAGCAGCCGGGGTTGGAACACTGAAGCTTTCTTT

d_call: -
clone_size: many
j_call: TRBJ1-3
v_call: TRBV3-1/TRBV3-2
cdr3_aa: CASSQRTFGNTIYF
cdr3_nt: TGTGCCAGCAGCCAACGGACGTTTGGAAACACCATATATTTT

d_call: -
clone_size: -
j_call: TRBJ1-5
v_call: TRBV15
cdr3_aa: CATSRGGGSNQPQHF
cdr3_nt: TGTGCCACCAGCAGAGGGGGGGGATCCAATCAGCCCCAGCATTTT

d_call: TRBD1
clone_size: -
j_call: TRBJ2-2
v_call: TRBV3-1/TRBV3-2
cdr3_aa: CASTIGNRGWNGELFF
cdr3_nt: TGTGCCAGCACTATCGGTAACAGGGGGTGGAACGGGGAGCTGTTTTTT

d_call: TRBD2
clone_size: -
j_call: TRBJ2-5
v_call: TRBV29-1
cdr3_aa: CSVNKGGLIKTQYF
cdr3_nt: TGCAGCGTCAATAAGGGAGGGTTAATTAAGACCCAGTACTTC

d_call: -
clone_size: -
j_call: TRBJ1-2
v_call: TRBV12-3/TRBV12-4
cdr3_aa: CASSFRSGDGYTF
cdr3_nt: TGTGCCAGCAGTTTTCGTTCAGGGGATGGCTACACCTTC

d_call: -
clone_size: -
j_call: TRBJ1-5
v_call: TRBV12-3/TRBV12-4
cdr3_aa: CASNRGEGPQHF
cdr3_nt: TGTGCCAGCAATCGGGGAGAGGGGCCCCAGCATTTT

d_call: TRBD1
clone_size: few
j_call: TRBJ2-4
v_call: TRBV6-5
cdr3_aa: CASRLGQGNIQYF
cdr3_nt: TGTGCCAGCAGACTCGGACAGGGCAACATTCAGTACTTC

d_call: -
clone_size: -
j_call: TRBJ2-5
v_call: TRBV21-1
cdr3_aa: CASSKGTNQETQYF
cdr3_nt: TGTGCCAGCAGCAAGGGGACTAACCAAGAGACCCAGTACTTC

d_call: TRBD1
clone_size: -
j_call: TRBJ2-1
v_call: TRBV24-1
cdr3_aa: CATSDPGQGNNEQFF
cdr3_nt: TGTGCCACCAGTGATCCGGGACAGGGAAACAATGAGCAGTTCTTC

d_call: -
clone_size: -
j_call: TRBJ2-7
v_call: TRBV28
cdr3_aa: CASRPGGHGDYYEQYF
cdr3_nt: TGTGCCAGCAGACCCGGAGGGCACGGGGATTACTACGAGCAGTACTTC

d_call: -
clone_size: -
j_call: TRBJ1-2
v_call: TRBV28
cdr3_aa: CASSSPFYGYTF
cdr3_nt: TGTGCCAGCTCGAGCCCTTTCTATGGCTACACCTTC

d_call: -
clone_size: -
j_call: TRBJ2-3
v_call: TRBV7-6
cdr3_aa: CASSLGVAQASTDTQYF
cdr3_nt: TGTGCCAGCAGCTTAGGGGTCGCCCAGGCTAGCACAGATACGCAGTATTTT

d_call: -
clone_size: few
j_call: TRBJ1-5
v_call: TRBV6-4
cdr3_aa: CASSESGGQPQHF
cdr3_nt: TGTGCCAGCAGTGAATCGGGGGGGCAGCCCCAGCATTTT

d_call: -
clone_size: -
j_call: TRBJ1-1
v_call: TRBV11-3
cdr3_aa: CASSLDGAAEAFF
cdr3_nt: TGTGCCAGCAGCTTAGACGGGGCAGCTGAAGCTTTCTTT

d_call: TRBD2
clone_size: few
j_call: TRBJ2-3
v_call: TRBV30
cdr3_aa: CAWSVLAGYTDTQYF
cdr3_nt: TGTGCCTGGAGTGTACTAGCGGGGTACACAGATACGCAGTATTTT

d_call: -
clone_size: once
j_call: TRBJ2-2
v_call: TRBV14
cdr3_aa: CASSKAVQGTGELFF
cdr3_nt: TGTGCCAGCAGCAAAGCGGTACAGGGAACCGGGGAGCTGTTTTTT

d_call: -
clone_size: -
j_call: TRBJ2-7
v_call: TRBV2
cdr3_aa: CASNNEGAYEQYF
cdr3_nt: TGTGCCAGCAATAACGAGGGCGCCTACGAGCAGTACTTC